The following is a TCR beta chain sequence with its context. The CDR3 is 13 amino acids. Trimming took off 1 base at V and 3 bases at J, with 6 bases between the two ends. The entry originates in a study of T cell responses to AZD1222 COVID-19 vaccine. Assay: immunoSEQ multiplex PCR; the TCRdb copy retains only in-frame clones and omits some. The table shows around 110,000 clones, with roughly 87% occurring only once. The V call is TRBV12-3 or TRBV12-4, the J call TRBJ1-1; D remains ambiguous. The sequence derives from an adult in good health. The sequenced sample was peripheral blood, obtained on day 0 of AZD1222 vaccination. The CDR3, as DNA: TGTGCCAGCAGTTTAGACAAATACACTGAAGCTTTCTTT. Its protein product is CASSLDKYTEAFF.